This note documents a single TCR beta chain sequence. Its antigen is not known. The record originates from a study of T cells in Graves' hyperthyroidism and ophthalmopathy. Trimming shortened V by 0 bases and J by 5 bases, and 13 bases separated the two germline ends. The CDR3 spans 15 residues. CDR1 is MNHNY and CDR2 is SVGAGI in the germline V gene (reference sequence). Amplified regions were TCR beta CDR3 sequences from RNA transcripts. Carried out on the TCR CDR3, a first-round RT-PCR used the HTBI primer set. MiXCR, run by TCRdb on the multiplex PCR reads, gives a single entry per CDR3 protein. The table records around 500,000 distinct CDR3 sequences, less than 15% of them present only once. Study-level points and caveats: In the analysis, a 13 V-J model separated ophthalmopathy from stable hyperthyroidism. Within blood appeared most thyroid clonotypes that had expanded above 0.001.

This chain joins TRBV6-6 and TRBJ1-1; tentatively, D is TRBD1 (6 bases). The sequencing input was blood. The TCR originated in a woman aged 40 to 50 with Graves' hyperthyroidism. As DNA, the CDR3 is TGTGCCAGCAGTTACTCGTTTAGGGGGTCAACTGAAGCTTTCTTT. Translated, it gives CASSYSFRGSTEAFF.